This T cell receptor beta chain was retrieved from a study of monozygotic twins with inflammatory bowel disease. Study-level points and caveats: Concordance status among twins (concordant versus discordant) showed no link to repertoire similarity, possibly from limited power. Clonotype sharing was lower in IBD patients than healthy twins, most markedly with disease activity.

The CDR3 has 14 amino acids. Germline V gene sequence: CDR1 KGHSH, CDR2 LQKENI. As concerns this clonotype: Its antigen remains unidentified.

The authors isolated total RNA from whole blood without sorting T cells. Each UMI, carrying a 6-nucleotide sample barcode, came from template switching. With the 5' RACE reads reprocessed, TCRdb shows one record per CDR3 protein and no DNA. This repertoire comprises approximately 400,000 distinct CDR3 sequences; its ten largest clones make up 2.4%. The gene calls are TRBV18 and TRBJ1-3; the D gene TCRdb calls, TRBD1, cannot be checked with no DNA. What was sequenced was blood. The receptor's source is a human donor with ulcerative colitis or Crohn's disease, or a healthy co-twin of an affected twin (not recorded which). The CDR3 is CASSLRDRLNTIYF.